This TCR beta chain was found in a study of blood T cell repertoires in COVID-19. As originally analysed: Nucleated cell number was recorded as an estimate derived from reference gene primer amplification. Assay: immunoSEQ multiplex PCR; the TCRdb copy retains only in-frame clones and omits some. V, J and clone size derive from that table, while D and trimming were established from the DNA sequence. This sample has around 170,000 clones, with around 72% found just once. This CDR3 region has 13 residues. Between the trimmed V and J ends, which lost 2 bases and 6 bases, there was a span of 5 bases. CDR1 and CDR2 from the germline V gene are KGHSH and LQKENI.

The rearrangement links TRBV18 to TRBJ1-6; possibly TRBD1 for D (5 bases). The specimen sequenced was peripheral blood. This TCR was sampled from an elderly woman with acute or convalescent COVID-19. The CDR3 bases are TGTGCCAGCTCACCAGACAGTAATTCACCCCTCCACTTT. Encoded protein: CASSPDSNSPLHF.